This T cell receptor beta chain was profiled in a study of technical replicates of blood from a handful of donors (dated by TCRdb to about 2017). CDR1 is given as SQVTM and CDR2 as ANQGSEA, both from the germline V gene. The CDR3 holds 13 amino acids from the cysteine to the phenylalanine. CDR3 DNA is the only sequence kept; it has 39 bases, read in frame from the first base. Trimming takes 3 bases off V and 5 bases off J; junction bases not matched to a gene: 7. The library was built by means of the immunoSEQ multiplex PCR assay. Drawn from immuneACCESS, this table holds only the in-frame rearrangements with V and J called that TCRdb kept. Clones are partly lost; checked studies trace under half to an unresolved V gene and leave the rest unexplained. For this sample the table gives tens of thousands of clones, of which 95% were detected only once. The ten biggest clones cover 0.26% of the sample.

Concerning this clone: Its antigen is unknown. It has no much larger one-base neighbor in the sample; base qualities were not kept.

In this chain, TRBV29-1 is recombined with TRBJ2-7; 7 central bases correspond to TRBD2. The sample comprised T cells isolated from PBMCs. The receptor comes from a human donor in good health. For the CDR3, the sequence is CSVDREGSDEQYF. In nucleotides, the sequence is TGCAGCGTTGACAGGGAGGGGTCGGACGAGCAGTACTTC.